Presented here are 17 T cell receptor beta chains from one specimen sequenced in a study of cytomegalovirus exposure and HLA in healthy donors. This table comes from immunoSEQ multiplex PCR, and its TCRdb copy is limited to in-frame clones, with some not included. In the table there are over 250,000 clones, 65% to 90% of which are singletons. Material: PBMCs. The receptor set was obtained from a woman aged 18-29 years in good health and CMV-seronegative.

The rearrangement links TRBV5-1 to TRBJ2-3; 13 bases fit TRBD2. The V gene end was trimmed by 4 bases and the J gene end by 6 bases; junction bases not matched to a gene: 11. Germline CDR1 reads SGHRS; CDR2 reads YFSETQ. This CDR3 spans 17 amino acids. The DNA of the CDR3 is TGCGCCAGCAGCCCCACTAGCGGGAGGGCCTCCACTGATACGCAGTATTTT. It encodes CASSPTSGRASTDTQYF.

The V gene is TRBV7-6, the J gene TRBJ1-2; 8 nucleotides agree with TRBD1. The trim removed 10 bases at V and 3 bases at J, leaving 13 bases unmatched. The germline V gene has CDR1 SGHVS and CDR2 FNYEAQ. This CDR3 is 15 amino acids long. CDR3 protein: CATRGQGAFDYGYTF. For the CDR3, the DNA is TGTGCCACCCGGGGGCAGGGGGCATTCGACTATGGCTACACCTTC.

The chain uses TRBV27 and TRBJ1-1; 9 bases match TRBD1. Losses at the gene ends were 5 bases for V and 3 bases for J; bases not matched to a gene: 7. The CDR3 consists of 15 residues. CDR1 is MNHEY, CDR2 SMNVEV, per germline (reference sequence). Here the CDR3 reads CASSRTGGAYTEAFF. CDR3 DNA: TGTGCCAGCAGTCGAACAGGGGGCGCGTACACTGAAGCTTTCTTT.

The V gene is TRBV30, the J gene TRBJ1-1; TRBD1 matches 7 bases. CDR3 length: 13 residues. The germline CDR1 and CDR2 sequences are GTSNPN and SVGIG (reference sequence). V was pared by 0 bases and J by 5 bases, with 3 bases of the junction left unmatched. CDR3 residues: CAWSVQGLTEAFF. In DNA form, the CDR3 reads TGTGCCTGGAGTGTACAGGGGCTAACTGAAGCTTTCTTT.

This chain joins TRBV25-1 and TRBJ1-3, with D tentatively TRBD1 (6 bases). This CDR3 region has 14 residues. V was pared by 4 bases and J by 4 bases, with 11 bases between. The germline CDR1 and CDR2 sequences are MGHDK and SYGVNS. CDR3 region: CASSVRTAGNTIYF. The CDR3 nucleotides read TGTGCCAGCAGTGTTCGGACAGCCGGAAACACCATATATTTT.

V gene TRBV5-1 combines with J gene TRBJ2-1; 9 bases are a match to TRBD1. J was trimmed by 8 bases and V by 4 bases; bases with no gene match: 4. The CDR3 consists of 13 residues. The germline V gene has CDR1 SGHRS and CDR2 YFSETQ. The CDR3 DNA sequence: TGCGCCAGCAGCAAGGGACAGGGCTATGAGCAGTTCTTC. Its protein product is CASSKGQGYEQFF.

The J gene is TRBJ2-5, the V gene TRBV6-1; 7 nucleotides align to TRBD2. Germline V gives CDR1 MNHNS, CDR2 SASEGT. V gave up 2 bases and J gave up 1 base; unmatched junction bases: 7. The CDR3 has 16 amino acids. CDR3 residues: CASSEWAGDLQETQYF. The CDR3 DNA reads TGTGCCAGCAGTGAATGGGCGGGGGACCTCCAAGAGACCCAGTACTTC.

This clone appeared once. V usage is TRBV27 and J usage is TRBJ1-5, with TRBD1 matching 8 bases. The V and J ends lost 4 bases and 6 bases, in that order; junction bases with no gene match: 8. Germline CDR1 MNHEY, CDR2 SMNVEV (reference sequence). This CDR3 is 15 amino acids long. This CDR3 is CASSWAGGAGQPQHF. The CDR3, as DNA: TGTGCCAGCAGTTGGGCAGGGGGCGCGGGTCAGCCCCAGCATTTT.

About this clone itself: The junction and the germline gene differ at one end; a read error may be behind it. The gene calls are TRBV10-3 and TRBJ1-2, with 9 bases matching TRBD1. CDR3 length: 12 residues. CDR1 and CDR2 (germline): ENHRY, SYGVKD. The CDR3 DNA sequence: TGTGCCATCGGTGACAGGGGGGATGGCTACACCTTC. Encoded protein: CAIGDRGDGYTF.

The chain couples TRBV11-2 to TRBJ2-7; a weak D match, TRBD1 (5 bases). Germline V gives CDR1 SGHAT, CDR2 FQNNGV. V lost 2 bases and J 0 bases, leaving 11 bases between the germline ends. The CDR3 loop spans 15 amino acids. CDR3 bases: TGTGCCAGCAGCTTACAGAACGGACACTCCTACGAGCAGTACTTC. This encodes CASSLQNGHSYEQYF.

The V and J genes are TRBV4-1 and TRBJ2-5; TRBD2 aligns across 13 bases. The J segment lost 4 bases and the V segment lost 4 bases, leaving 6 bases of the junction unmatched. This CDR3 has 16 amino acids. Germline V gives CDR1 MGHRA, CDR2 YSYEKL. CDR3 nucleotides: TGCGCCAGCAGCCTTGGGACTAGCGGGGAAATAGAGACCCAGTACTTC. Translation gives CASSLGTSGEIETQYF.

This clone came up once. The chain employs TRBV11-2 and TRBJ1-1; D ambiguous. Between the trimmed V and J ends, which lost 2 bases and 6 bases, there was a span of 13 bases. CDR1 SGHAT and CDR2 FQNNGV come from the germline V gene. The CDR3 has 14 residues. The CDR3 DNA reads TGTGCCAGCAGCTTATCTTACCGGGTAGCTGAAGCTTTCTTT. This codes for CASSLSYRVAEAFF.

V usage is TRBV4-1 and J usage is TRBJ1-3; D is uncertain. Trimming stripped 10 bases from V and 0 bases from J, with 7 bases between. Germline CDR1 and CDR2: MGHRA and YSYEKL. The CDR3 contains 12 residues. CDR3: CATTNSGNTIYF. The CDR3 DNA is TGCGCCACCACTAACTCTGGAAACACCATATATTTT.

The chain employs TRBV4-3 and TRBJ2-1, with D unresolved. Germline loops: CDR1 LGHNA, CDR2 YSLEER. The CDR3 covers 15 residues. Trimming removed 3 bases from V and 4 bases from J, with 13 bases in between. The DNA of the CDR3 is TGCGCCAGCAGCCACCAAACCACTGAATACAATGAGCAGTTCTTC. Amino acid sequence: CASSHQTTEYNEQFF.

The rearrangement links TRBV5-1 to TRBJ2-3, with 10 bases matching TRBD2. CDR1 and CDR2 from the germline V gene are SGHRS and YFSETQ. After removal of 4 bases from V and 1 base from J, the junction contained 6 bases not matched to a gene. The length of the CDR3 is 16 residues. The CDR3 region has the DNA TGCGCCAGCAGCCCCCCCGGGACTAGCGGCACAGATACGCAGTATTTT. This encodes CASSPPGTSGTDTQYF. Looking up the rest from reference TRBV5-1 and TRBJ2-3 gives the full variable domain: KAGVTQTPRYLIKTRGQQVTLSCSPISGHRSVSWYQQTPGQGLQFLFEYFSETQRNKGNFPGRFSGRQFSNSRSEMNVSTLELGDSALYLCASSPPGTSGTDTQYFGPGTRLTVL.

CDR3 in DNA: TGTGCCAGCACCTCACAGGGGGGACGTGGCTACACCTTC. Protein: CASTSQGGRGYTF. The chain combines TRBV6-5 with TRBJ1-2, with 8 positions matching TRBD1. V was clipped by 7 bases and J by 7 bases; unmatched bases: 8. The V gene's germline CDR1 is MNHEY and CDR2 SVGAGI. CDR3 length: 13 amino acids.

The chain couples TRBV10-3 to TRBJ2-3; D perhaps matches TRBD2 (5 bases). The length of the CDR3 is 13 residues. Between the trimmed V and J ends, which lost 8 bases and 6 bases, there was a span of 15 bases. CDR1 is ENHRY and CDR2 is SYGVKD in the germline V gene. The CDR3 bases are TGTGCCATCGTCGGGGTCCAATCGGATACGCAGTATTTT. It encodes CAIVGVQSDTQYF.